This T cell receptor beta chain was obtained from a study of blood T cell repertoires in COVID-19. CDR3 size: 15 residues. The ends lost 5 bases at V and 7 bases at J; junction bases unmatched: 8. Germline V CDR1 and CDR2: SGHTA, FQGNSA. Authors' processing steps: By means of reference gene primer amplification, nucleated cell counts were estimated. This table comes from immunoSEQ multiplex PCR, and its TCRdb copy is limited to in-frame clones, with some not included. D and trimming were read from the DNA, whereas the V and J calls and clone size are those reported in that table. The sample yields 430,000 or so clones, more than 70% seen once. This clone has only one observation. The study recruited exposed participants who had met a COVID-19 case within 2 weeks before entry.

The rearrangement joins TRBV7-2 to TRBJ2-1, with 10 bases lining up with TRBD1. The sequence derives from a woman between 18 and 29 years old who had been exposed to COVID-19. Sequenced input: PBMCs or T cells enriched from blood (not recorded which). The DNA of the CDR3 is TGTGCCAGCAGCAACCGGGACAGGGGCAAGAATGAGCAGTTCTTC. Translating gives CASSNRDRGKNEQFF.